One sample yielded the 15 T cell receptor beta chains listed below, sequenced in a study of blood T cell repertoires in COVID-19 (dated by TCRdb to 2018 to 2021). The library was built by means of the immunoSEQ multiplex PCR assay. TCRdb provides this immuneACCESS table in a form limited to in-frame rearrangements. Some clones are lacking; in checked studies, under half of them reflect an unresolved V gene, and why the rest are absent is not known. For this sample the table gives around 400,000 clones, of which about 87% were detected only once. Together, the top ten hold 2.3% of the sample. The sample comprised peripheral blood. The receptors were sampled from a woman aged 55-69 years with COVID-19, enrolled during active disease.

With regard to this clone: One end of the junction does not line up with germline, which may come from a read error. J is TRBJ1-5 and V is TRBV27; D unclear. This CDR3 has 13 residues. In germline, CDR1 is MNHEY, CDR2 SMNVEV (reference sequence). The CDR3 region is CASSVSLNQPQHF. CDR3 nucleotide sequence: TGTGCCAGCAGTGTATCCCTCAATCAGCCCCAGCATTTT.

V usage is TRBV6-5 and J usage is TRBJ1-1; 7 nucleotides agree with TRBD1. The CDR3 has 15 residues. The V segment lost 6 bases and the J segment 0 bases; nucleotides outside the gene matches: 7. Per the germline V gene, CDR1 is MNHEY and CDR2 is SVGAGI. The CDR3 region is CASSGLQGMNTEAFF. Written as DNA, the CDR3 is TGTGCCAGCAGCGGGTTACAGGGGATGAACACTGAAGCTTTCTTT.

The chain links TRBV28 to TRBJ2-5; D is perhaps TRBD1 (5 bases). This CDR3 spans 14 amino acids. Per the germline V gene, CDR1 is MDHEN and CDR2 is SYDVKM. V gave up 1 base and J gave up 5 bases, with 11 bases separating them. CDR3 in DNA: TGTGCCAGCAGTTTATCAGGGTATGATGAGACCCAGTACTTC. Translation: CASSLSGYDETQYF.

V and J are TRBV19 and TRBJ2-7; D uncertain. V lost 3 bases and J lost 0, with 9 bases in between. There are 14 residues in the CDR3. Germline V gene lookup returns CDR1 LNHDA and CDR2 SQIVND (reference sequence). The CDR3 sequence is CASSIRTSSYEQYF. The CDR3 nucleotides are TGTGCCAGTAGTATCCGCACGAGCTCCTACGAGCAGTACTTC. The full variable domain, in which reference TRBV19 and TRBJ2-7 provide the parts outside the CDR3, is DGGITQSPKYLFRKEGQNVTLSCEQNLNHDAMYWYRQDPGQGLRLIYYSQIVNDFQKGDIAEGYSVSREKKESFPLTVTSAQKNPTAFYLCASSIRTSSYEQYFGPGTRLTVT.

The CDR3 nucleotides read TGTGCCAGCAGTCCAAGAGGGAGTCGGGAAAAACTGTTTTTT. Translation: CASSPRGSREKLFF. The rearrangement joins TRBV28 to TRBJ1-4; D is ambiguous. V lost 5 bases and J lost 8, with 15 bases in between. CDR1 and CDR2 (germline): MDHEN, SYDVKM. CDR3 length equals 14 residues.

This clone was observed a few times. The chain employs TRBV6-7 and TRBJ1-2, with D possibly being TRBD1 (5 bases). TRBV6-7 is treated as an ORF (open reading frame) with a function not yet certain. This CDR3 spans 13 amino acids. V lost 2 bases and J 7 bases, leaving 11 bases between the germline ends. The CDR3 region is CASSYRFTGGYTF. CDR3 nucleotides: TGTGCCAGCAGTTACCGGTTTACAGGTGGCTACACCTTC.

Only one count was recorded for this clone. The chain combines TRBV19 with TRBJ1-2; D is unclear. V lost 6 bases and J lost 2, with 13 bases in between. This CDR3 is built from 14 residues. CDR1 is LNHDA and CDR2 is SQIVND in the germline V gene (reference sequence). As DNA, the CDR3 is TGTGCCAGTAGCCCCTTAGGAGGAAACTATGGCTACACCTTC. Residues: CASSPLGGNYGYTF.

The genes are TRBV27 and TRBJ2-7, with D possibly TRBD1 on 6 matching bases. Germline assignment: CDR1 MNHEY and CDR2 SMNVEV (reference sequence). The V end was cut by 6 bases, the J end by 2 bases, with 14 bases between. CDR3 length: 14 amino acids. The CDR3 is CASRTPGHPYEQYF. Written as DNA, the CDR3 is TGTGCCAGCAGGACTCCGGGACATCCCTACGAGCAGTACTTC.

The chain couples TRBV19 to TRBJ1-5, with TRBD1 matching 7 bases. There are 14 residues in the CDR3. Germline V gene lookup returns CDR1 LNHDA and CDR2 SQIVND (reference sequence). The junction had 9 bases not matched to a gene; V was cut back by 6 bases and J by 7 bases. This CDR3 reads CASSGQGVGQPQHF. In DNA form, the CDR3 reads TGTGCCAGTAGCGGGCAGGGGGTTGGCCAGCCCCAGCATTTT.

The gene calls are TRBV9 and TRBJ2-7; the D gene is possibly TRBD2 (6 bases). Trimming pared 2 bases from V and 1 base from J, leaving 13 bases between. CDR1 SGDLS and CDR2 YYNGEE come from the germline V gene. The CDR3 consists of 15 residues. The CDR3 sequence is CASSVSGTVSYEQYF. The CDR3 DNA follows: TGTGCCAGCAGCGTCTCCGGGACTGTGTCCTACGAGCAGTACTTC.

This chain uses TRBV5-6 with TRBJ2-6; TRBD1 matches at 7 bases. Per the germline V gene, CDR1 is SGHDT and CDR2 is YYEEEE. Trimming cost V 5 bases and J 2 bases; bases outside gene matches: 10. This CDR3 spans 17 amino acids. The CDR3 region has the DNA TGTGCCAGCAGAGGTGGGCAGGGGGAAACTGGGGCCAACGTCCTGACTTTC. Protein sequence: CASRGGQGETGANVLTF.

The V gene is TRBV28, the J gene TRBJ1-1, with a possible D match to TRBD1 (5 bases). Germline CDR1 MDHEN, CDR2 SYDVKM. Trimming pared 6 bases from V and 5 bases from J, leaving 19 bases between. This CDR3 spans 15 amino acids. CDR3 loop: CASSPTPGRGTEAFF. CDR3 DNA sequence: TGTGCCAGCAGCCCCACGCCAGGGCGGGGAACTGAAGCTTTCTTT. Full variable domain (remainder filled in from reference TRBV28 and TRBJ1-1): DVKVTQSSRYLVKRTGEKVFLECVQDMDHENMFWYRQDPGLGLRLIYFSYDVKMKEKGDIPEGYSVSREKKERFSLILESASTNQTSMYLCASSPTPGRGTEAFFGQGTRLTVV.

The chain uses TRBV2 and TRBJ2-2; 9 bases fit TRBD1. Germline V gene data show CDR1 as SNHLY and CDR2 as FYNNEI. The junction had 6 bases not matched to a gene; V was cut back by 5 bases and J by 5 bases. The CDR3 extends over 15 amino acids. CDR3 sequence reads: CASSPDRGRTGELFF. The CDR3 DNA reads as TGTGCCAGCAGTCCGGACAGGGGTAGGACCGGGGAGCTGTTTTTT. Combining the CDR3 with reference TRBV2 and TRBJ2-2 gives the whole variable domain EPEVTQTPSHQVTQMGQEVILRCVPISNHLYFYWYRQILGQKVEFLVSFYNNEISEKSEIFDDQFSVERPDGSNFTLKIRSTKLEDSAMYFCASSPDRGRTGELFFGEGSRLTVL.

This chain uses TRBV6-5 with TRBJ2-7; 7 bases map to TRBD2. In germline, CDR1 is MNHEY, CDR2 SVGAGI. J gave up 2 bases and V 5 bases, and 6 bases lay outside the gene matches. This CDR3 comprises 14 residues. The CDR3 DNA is TGTGCCAGCAGTAGCCTAGCGGTTACCTACGAGCAGTACTTC. It translates to CASSSLAVTYEQYF.

This chain links TRBV7-9 with TRBJ1-5; D unclear. In germline, CDR1 is SEHNR, CDR2 FQNEAQ (reference sequence). The CDR3 runs 16 residues. Trimming shortened V by 5 bases and J by 7 bases, and 21 bases separated the two germline ends. In DNA form, the CDR3 reads TGTGCCAGCAGCGATAGCCGGCGGAGATTAATCCAGCCCCAGCATTTT. This sequence encodes CASSDSRRRLIQPQHF.